The next 30 T cell receptor beta chains were all read from a single sample in a study of blood T cells in healthy people across ages. Sample-barcoded 5' priming and a J-beta primer mix drove a second PCR of roughly 6 to 12 cycles. TCRdb fed the 5' RACE reads into MiXCR, producing one record per CDR3 protein. Altogether about 1.6 million distinct CDR3 sequences are present, roughly 32% being singletons, with the ten largest covering about 11%. The sample comprised blood. These receptor sequences come from a woman aged 25 to 39 in good health.

The CDR3 protein is CASSLYQTPMRGSNYGYTF. The CDR3 region has the DNA TGTGCCAGCAGCCTCTACCAAACCCCAATGCGGGGATCCAACTATGGCTACACCTTC. J is TRBJ1-2 and V is TRBV5-6, with D hard to call. Trimming removed 4 bases from V and 2 bases from J, with 27 bases in between. The CDR3 is 19 residues long. Germline V CDR1 and CDR2: SGHDT, YYEEEE.

The chain is built from TRBV5-1 and TRBJ2-5, with D maybe TRBD2 (6 bases). The closer fit of TRBJ2-7 to the DNA end suggests the J call may be wrong. Germline CDR1 is SGHRS and CDR2 is YFSETQ. The CDR3 contains 15 residues. CDR3 nucleotide sequence: TGCGCCAGCAGCCCCGACCGCGCGGGACGCTACGAGCAGTACTTC. It translates to CASSPDRAGRYEQYF.

The V gene is TRBV2, the J gene TRBJ2-7; possibly TRBD1 for D (6 bases). Trimming removed 7 bases at V and 6 bases at J, with 16 bases between. In germline, CDR1 is SNHLY, CDR2 FYNNEI. The CDR3 runs 13 residues. The CDR3 sequence is CASTGPEGVEQYF. Here the CDR3 DNA reads TGTGCCAGCACGGGCCCCGAGGGGGTCGAGCAGTACTTC.

V is TRBV20-1 and J is TRBJ2-3; D gene uncertain. CDR1 DFQATT and CDR2 SNEGSKA come from the germline V gene (reference sequence). The CDR3 has 14 residues. Trimming cost V 3 bases and J 2 bases, with 12 bases left between them. The CDR3 spells CSARDTLTTDTQYF. CDR3 DNA: TGCAGTGCTAGGGATACTCTTACCACAGATACGCAGTATTTT.

This clonotype has at least ten counts. V gene TRBV20-1 combines with J gene TRBJ2-7, with 10 bases matching TRBD1. Germline trimming cut 2 bases from V and 5 bases from J; bases unmatched to any gene: 6. Germline V gene data show CDR1 as DFQATT and CDR2 as SNEGSKA (reference sequence). The CDR3 loop spans 14 amino acids. The CDR3 region is CSARQDRGINEQYF. In DNA form, the CDR3 reads TGCAGTGCTAGACAGGACAGGGGGATCAACGAGCAGTACTTC.

This chain uses TRBV7-2 with TRBJ1-2; D is possibly TRBD1 (6 bases). This CDR3 comprises 14 residues. Trimming removed 5 bases from V and 3 bases from J, with 13 bases in between. The V gene's germline CDR1 is SGHTA and CDR2 FQGNSA. The CDR3 DNA is TGTGCCAGCAGCAGAAGAGGGGGGGACTATGGCTACACCTTC. Translating it yields CASSRRGGDYGYTF.

The table lists this clonotype with a count of one. A much larger clone differs by one base, so this may be a read error. The chain employs TRBV10-3 and TRBJ2-5; perhaps TRBD2 as D (5 bases). Germline V gene sequence: CDR1 ENHRY, CDR2 SYGVKD. Trimming removed 2 bases at V and 9 bases at J, with 10 bases between. The CDR3 runs to 12 residues. CDR3 DNA sequence: TGTGCCATCAGTGAGGACGTGGAGGCCCAGTACTTC. Amino acid sequence: CAISEDVEAQYF.

The chain employs TRBV27 and TRBJ1-5, with a weak D call TRBD1 (6 bases). The CDR3 covers 14 residues. Germline V gene lookup returns CDR1 MNHEY and CDR2 SMNVEV (reference sequence). Trimming stripped 7 bases from V and 6 bases from J, with 16 bases between. The CDR3 sequence: CASNSDSRSQPQHF. The CDR3 nucleotides are TGTGCCAGCAACTCGGACAGTCGGTCTCAGCCCCAGCATTTT.

This clonotype was recorded a few times. This rearrangement joins TRBV4-1 to TRBJ1-2; D possibly corresponds to TRBD1 (5 bases). Per the germline V gene, CDR1 is MGHRA and CDR2 is YSYEKL. This CDR3 is built from 16 residues. Trimming cost V 8 bases and J 6 bases, with 25 bases left between them. Here the CDR3 reads CASGYPGREFCNGYTF. The CDR3 DNA is TGCGCCAGCGGCTACCCGGGACGAGAATTCTGTAATGGCTACACCTTC.

CDR3 sequence (DNA): TGTGCCAGCAGCCAAGGGGTCCCCTCCTACAATGAGCAGTTCTTC. Translating it yields CASSQGVPSYNEQFF. This sequence joins TRBV3-1 and TRBJ2-1, with D hard to call. Germline loops: CDR1 LGHDT, CDR2 YNNKEL (reference sequence). V lost 1 base and J 0 bases, leaving 7 bases between the germline ends. CDR3 length equals 15 residues.

This clonotype was seen a handful of times. This sequence joins TRBV7-9 and TRBJ1-1, with D perhaps TRBD1 (5 bases). V was clipped by 5 bases and J by 1 base, with 11 bases between them. The CDR3 loop spans 14 amino acids. Germline CDR1 reads SEHNR; CDR2 reads FQNEAQ (reference sequence). The CDR3 DNA is TGTGCCAGCAGCCAAAACCAGGGGAACACTGAAGCTTTCTTT. The encoded protein is CASSQNQGNTEAFF.

The chain combines TRBV5-4 with TRBJ2-5; tentatively, D is TRBD1 (6 bases). Germline V gives CDR1 SGHNT, CDR2 YYREEE (reference sequence). V shed 6 bases and J shed 4 bases, with 22 bases lying between them. CDR3 size: 16 residues. This CDR3 reads CASTPSGQGSSETQYF. The CDR3 nucleotides are TGTGCCAGCACCCCTTCGGGGCAGGGGAGTTCAGAGACCCAGTACTTC.

Turning to this clonotype: One end of the junction varies from germline; a read error may be responsible. This CDR3 reads CTSSPSWGYTQYF. CDR3 nucleotides: TGTACCAGCAGCCCATCATGGGGCTATACGCAGTATTTT. The rearrangement links TRBV6-5 to TRBJ2-3; a weak D match, TRBD1 (5 bases). The CDR3 runs 13 residues. Germline CDR1 and CDR2: MNHEY and SVGAGI.

V is TRBV6-5 and J is TRBJ1-2; 8 bases agree with TRBD1. The V gene end was trimmed by 2 bases and the J gene end by 5 bases; junction bases not matched to a gene: 7. This CDR3 is built from 15 residues. Per the germline V gene, CDR1 is MNHEY and CDR2 is SVGAGI. This CDR3 is CASSYTDRVGYGYTF. CDR3 in DNA: TGTGCCAGCAGTTACACGGACAGGGTTGGGTATGGCTACACCTTC.

V is TRBV2 and J is TRBJ2-5; 11 bases are shared with TRBD1. The end of the DNA fits TRBJ2-7 better, so the J call may be wrong. The CDR3 totals 15 residues. Germline V CDR1 and CDR2: SNHLY, FYNNEI. CDR3 nucleotide sequence: TGTGCCAGCAATTTCTTTGGGACAGGGGGTAGCGAGCAGTACTTC. Translation: CASNFFGTGGSEQYF.

Concerning this clonotype itself: One end of the junction does not line up with germline, which may come from a read error. The J gene is TRBJ2-7, the V gene TRBV20-1, with D perhaps matching TRBD1 or TRBD2 (6 bases each). The CDR3 is made up of 16 amino acids. CDR1 is DFQATT, CDR2 SNEGSKA, per germline (reference sequence). The CDR3 protein is CGARSDDRRGNYEQYF. In DNA form, the CDR3 reads TGCGGTGCTAGATCCGATGACAGGAGGGGGAACTACGAGCAGTACTTC.

CDR3 region: CAWSGVGLIYEQYF. In DNA form, the CDR3 reads TGTGCCTGGAGTGGCGTTGGTCTTATCTACGAGCAGTACTTC. The chain has TRBV30 and TRBJ2-7; D is unresolved. Germline CDR1 is GTSNPN and CDR2 is SVGIG (reference sequence). This CDR3 region has 14 residues. V shed 1 base and J shed 3 bases, with 13 bases lying between them.

This clonotype was seen repeatedly, ten times or more. The CDR3 protein is CASSQTGTKKETQYF. The CDR3 DNA follows: TGTGCCAGCAGCCAAACCGGGACTAAGAAAGAGACCCAGTACTTC. This rearrangement joins TRBV7-7 to TRBJ2-5; TRBD2 aligns across 7 bases. Germline lookup yields CDR1 SSHAT and CDR2 FNYEAQ (reference sequence). V lost 5 bases and J lost 3; bases outside the gene matches: 9. The CDR3 has 15 residues.

The V gene is TRBV2, the J gene TRBJ1-1; D is unclear. Germline CDR1 reads SNHLY; CDR2 reads FYNNEI. The V end was cut by 5 bases, the J end by 1 base, with 11 bases between. The CDR3 covers 14 residues. The CDR3 spells CASSYTETNTEAFF. The DNA of the CDR3 is TGTGCCAGCAGTTACACAGAAACGAACACTGAAGCTTTCTTT.

This clonotype has a handful of counts. The CDR3 DNA reads as TGTGCCAGCAGGTCCTCCGGCCTAGTAGATACGCAGTATTTT. It yields the protein CASRSSGLVDTQYF. The chain uses TRBV6-2 or TRBV6-3 and TRBJ2-3; D remains ambiguous. Trimming pared 6 bases from V and 5 bases from J, leaving 15 bases between. Germline CDR1 MNHEY, CDR2 SVGEGT. CDR3 length equals 14 residues.

This clonotype was seen a few times. This chain uses TRBV7-2 with TRBJ2-5; D uncertain. CDR3 length: 13 residues. The V gene lost 4 bases and the J gene lost 5 bases, with 11 bases spanning the gap. Germline CDR1 SGHTA, CDR2 FQGNSA. This CDR3 reads CASSSSYAETQYF. The CDR3 region has the DNA TGTGCCAGCAGCTCGTCTTACGCGGAGACCCAGTACTTC.

This clonotype was counted only a few times. A read error may account for a junction end that differs from germline. The V call is TRBV9, the J call TRBJ2-7, with D perhaps TRBD1 (5 bases). This CDR3 region has 14 residues. Germline loops: CDR1 SGDLS, CDR2 YYNGEE. DNA of the CDR3: TGTGCCGGCAGCGTATCCAGGGTCAGCGACGAGCAGTACTTC. Protein sequence: CAGSVSRVSDEQYF.

At least ten counts were recorded for this clonotype. V and J are TRBV29-1 and TRBJ2-6; perhaps TRBD2 as D (6 bases). There are 15 residues in the CDR3. Trimming pared 4 bases from V and 0 bases from J, leaving 10 bases between. Germline lookup yields CDR1 SQVTM and CDR2 ANQGSEA. CDR3 amino acids: CSVVGGVSGANVLTF. Here the CDR3 DNA reads TGCAGCGTTGTCGGCGGGGTCTCTGGGGCCAACGTCCTGACTTTC.

In its sample, this clonotype was seen a few times. The chain recombines TRBV20-1 with TRBJ1-4, with 10 nucleotides matching TRBD1. Germline V lookup: CDR1 DFQATT, CDR2 SNEGSKA (reference sequence). The V segment lost 0 bases and the J segment 4 bases; nucleotides outside the gene matches: 11. The CDR3 totals 18 residues. CDR3 region: CSARDPNGTGAYNEKLFF. Here the CDR3 DNA reads TGCAGTGCTAGAGATCCAAACGGGACAGGGGCCTATAATGAAAAACTGTTTTTT.

The chain couples TRBV5-1 to TRBJ2-3; D is perhaps TRBD1 (6 bases). CDR1 and CDR2 (germline): SGHRS, YFSETQ. CDR3 length: 15 residues. Trimming shortened V by 7 bases and J by 5 bases, and 20 bases separated the two germline ends. Here the CDR3 DNA reads TGCGCCAGCGGATCTACCGGGACATTGATAGATACGCAGTATTTT. Translated: CASGSTGTLIDTQYF. The full variable domain, rest sourced from reference TRBV5-1 and TRBJ2-3, is KAGVTQTPRYLIKTRGQQVTLSCSPISGHRSVSWYQQTPGQGLQFLFEYFSETQRNKGNFPGRFSGRQFSNSRSEMNVSTLELGDSALYLCASGSTGTLIDTQYFGPGTRLTVL.

The CDR3 DNA reads as TGTGCCAGCAAGAGCCTCAGGGACTATGGCTACACCTTC. The encoded protein is CASKSLRDYGYTF. The chain employs TRBV28 and TRBJ1-2, with a possible D match to TRBD1 (5 bases). With 7 bases removed from V and 3 bases from J, the gap between germline ends came to 12 bases. The germline gives CDR1 MDHEN, CDR2 SYDVKM. CDR3 size: 13 residues.

This clonotype has just a few counts. V and J are TRBV7-6 and TRBJ2-1, with 9 positions matching TRBD2. The J segment lost 2 bases and the V segment lost 5 bases, leaving 7 bases of the junction unmatched. CDR1 and CDR2 from the germline V gene are SGHVS and FNYEAQ. CDR3 length: 16 residues. The CDR3 protein is CASSKLAGGAYNEQFF. CDR3 coding DNA: TGTGCCAGCAGCAAACTCGCGGGGGGGGCCTACAATGAGCAGTTCTTC.

The chain links TRBV2 to TRBJ2-2; D unresolved. This CDR3 comprises 15 residues. The germline V gene has CDR1 SNHLY and CDR2 FYNNEI. The V end lost 1 base, the J end lost 6 bases, and 12 bases lay between the germline ends. CDR3 bases: TGTGCCAGCAGTGAAGTTGTAGTAGGTGCCGGGGAGCTGTTTTTT. Its protein product is CASSEVVVGAGELFF.

CDR3 amino acids: CASSGTRGNERFF. Written as DNA, the CDR3 is TGTGCCAGCAGTGGAACCAGGGGGAACGAGCGGTTCTTC. This sequence joins TRBV21-1 and TRBJ2-1; the D segment call TRBD1 is taken from the table without a DNA check. TRBV21-1 is a pseudogene segment. The CDR3 runs to 13 residues.

The chain is built from TRBV9 and TRBJ2-6; 9 nucleotides agree with TRBD1. Germline V gene sequence: CDR1 SGDLS, CDR2 YYNGEE. The CDR3 extends over 18 amino acids. V was clipped by 4 bases and J by 2 bases; unmatched bases: 10. The chain's CDR3 is CASSTWTGARPGANVLTF. The DNA of the CDR3 is TGTGCCAGCAGCACCTGGACAGGGGCCCGTCCTGGGGCCAACGTCCTGACTTTC.